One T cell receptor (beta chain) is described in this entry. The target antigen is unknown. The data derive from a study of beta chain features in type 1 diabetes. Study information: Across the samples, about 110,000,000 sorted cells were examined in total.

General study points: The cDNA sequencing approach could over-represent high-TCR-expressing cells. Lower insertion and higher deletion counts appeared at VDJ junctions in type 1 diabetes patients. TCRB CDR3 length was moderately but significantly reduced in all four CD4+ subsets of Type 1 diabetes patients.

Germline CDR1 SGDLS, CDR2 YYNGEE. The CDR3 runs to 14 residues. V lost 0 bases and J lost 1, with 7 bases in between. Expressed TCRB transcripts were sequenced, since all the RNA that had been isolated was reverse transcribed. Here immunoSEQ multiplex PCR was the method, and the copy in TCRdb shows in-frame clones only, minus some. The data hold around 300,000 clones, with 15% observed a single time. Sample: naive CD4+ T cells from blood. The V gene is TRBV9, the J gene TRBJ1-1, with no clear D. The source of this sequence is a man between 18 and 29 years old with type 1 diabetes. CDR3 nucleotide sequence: TGTGCCAGCAGCGTAGCCGGAGGGAACACTGAAGCTTTCTTT. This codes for CASSVAGGNTEAFF. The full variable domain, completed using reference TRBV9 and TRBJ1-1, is DSGVTQTPKHLITATGQRVTLRCSPRSGDLSVYWYQQSLDQGLQFLIQYYNGEERAKGNILERFSAQQFPDLHSELNLSSLELGDSALYFCASSVAGGNTEAFFGQGTRLTVV.